This T cell receptor (beta chain) stems from a study of CD8+ T cells in alopecia areata. On the study more broadly: After 6 to 18 months of tofacitinib, follow-up continued 6 months off drug.

This clone appeared a single time. The antigen is not known. Treatment in this sample: oral pan-JAK inhibitor, 5-10 mg twice daily. With 4 bases removed from V and 3 bases from J, the gap between germline ends came to 18 bases. The CDR3 covers 16 residues. Germline V gives CDR1 SGHRS, CDR2 YFSETQ. Findings and limits, study-wide: The presence of one nonresponder keeps the tie between baseline CD8+ expansion and response uncertain. Normal-skin resident alphabeta T cells also appear among scalp sample sequences.

cDNA prepared by RNA extraction and subsequent reverse transcription served as the template for sequencing. Libraries were prepared by immunoSEQ multiplex PCR; TCRdb keeps only in-frame clonotypes and omits some of them. The sample records about 99,000 clones, 85% to 90% being singletons. The sample was CD8+ T cells sorted from blood, taken around week 30, from a patient treated with tofacitinib. This chain connects TRBV5-1 to TRBJ2-3; perhaps D is TRBD1 or TRBD2 (5 bases each). The TCR comes from a human donor with alopecia areata. The CDR3 region is CASSGTIWPKTDTQYF. The CDR3 bases are TGCGCCAGCAGCGGGACCATCTGGCCAAAAACAGATACGCAGTATTTT.